This T cell receptor beta chain was recorded in a study of metastatic and nonmetastatic thyroid tumors. Study-level background: Repertoires of blood and of tissue (tumor or nodule) from malignant and benign thyroid patients were compared. Study-level points and caveats: Significantly greater TCR beta diversity was reportedly found in malignant thyroid tumors than in benign nodules (in blood and tumor).

Among the patients, none had received any treatment before thyroid surgery. In its sample, this clone is medium-sized. Its antigen is undetermined. MiXCR re-clonotyped the PCR reads for TCRdb. This sample has about 16,000 clones, with about 35% found just once. Unmatched junction bases numbered 4, after V lost 4 bases and J lost 0 bases. Germline V gene data show CDR1 as SGHRS and CDR2 as YFSETQ. This CDR3 has 16 residues. The TCR comes from a female donor with papillary thyroid cancer or a benign thyroid nodule (not recorded which). Some clones in this sample may be carry-over from other donors' samples. The sample comprised tumor tissue. The J gene is TRBJ2-6, the V gene TRBV5-1, with TRBD1 matching over 7 bases. CDR3 sequence reads: CASSVGQISGANVLTF. DNA of the CDR3: TGCGCCAGCAGCGTGGGACAGATCTCTGGGGCCAACGTCCTGACTTTC. Variable domain in full (rest from reference TRBV5-1 and TRBJ2-6): KAGVTQTPRYLIKTRGQQVTLSCSPISGHRSVSWYQQTPGQGLQFLFEYFSETQRNKGNFPGRFSGRQFSNSRSEMNVSTLELGDSALYLCASSVGQISGANVLTFGAGSRLTVL.